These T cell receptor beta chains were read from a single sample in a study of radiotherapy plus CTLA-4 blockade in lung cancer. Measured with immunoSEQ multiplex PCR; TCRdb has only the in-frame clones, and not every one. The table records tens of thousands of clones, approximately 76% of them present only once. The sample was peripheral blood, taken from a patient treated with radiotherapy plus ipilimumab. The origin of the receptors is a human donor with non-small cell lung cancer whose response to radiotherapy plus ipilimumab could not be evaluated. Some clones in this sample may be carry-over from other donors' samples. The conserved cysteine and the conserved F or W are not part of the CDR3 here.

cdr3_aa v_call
ASSDSRQGDTEAF TRBV6-4
ASSQDWGQNYGYT TRBV4-1
ASSFTSPTGGQNSPLH TRBV27
ASSPTQNTEAF TRBV5-1
ASSLSGGRSYNEQF TRBV4-1
ASSAGPTAHNEQF TRBV9
AIKPSEQTYEQY TRBV10-3
ASSESAGITYEQY TRBV2
AWSGPLSLSSPLH TRBV30
ASSQETGISSYNEQF TRBV4-1
ASITGSNEQY TRBV28
ASSLTLAADTQY TRBV7-2
ASSTRESYEQY TRBV7-2
ASSFSAGYYGYT TRBV7-9
ASRMTGLQPQH TRBV27
ASSRGVAGGRADTQY TRBV5-4
ASSWRAGGPYEQY TRBV6-5
ASSLELQDDGYT TRBV5-1
SAKDSTYEQY TRBV29-1
ASSLWSGGAADTQY TRBV13
ASSWGQLVGELF TRBV5-1
ASGEDRGPDTQY TRBV25-1
ASFPGDRTYNEQF TRBV18
ASSVGAANYGYT TRBV9
ASSSLPRAGGPYEQY TRBV7-9
ASSQQRGANRAF TRBV4-1
ASGEGIHTGELF TRBV4-2
ASSLAGNEKLF TRBV7-8
ASSLTRGDSPLH TRBV7-3
ASMGTVAATNEKLF TRBV19
ASTRGGGSNQPQH TRBV6-5
ASSTGKGGNEQY TRBV5-4
ASSPYIPGGEQY TRBV6-5
ASSVGGGASDTQY TRBV9
ASSPLRGLRNEQY TRBV28
ASSLPWGDTEAF TRBV7-2
ASSLGSGTGEQY TRBV7-9
ASSYPGKTGDSEAF TRBV6-5
ASSLGTSGGHQETQY TRBV5-4
ASSLAGRNQPQH TRBV5-4
ASNMGPAESLH TRBV19
SVDGTGGAYEQY TRBV29-1
ASMVSGQGVADTQY TRBV2
ASSGLAGGLSYNEQF TRBV19